A single sample gave rise to the 20 T cell receptor beta chains below, sequenced in a study of cytomegalovirus exposure and HLA in healthy donors. PCR used 60 Vbeta primers and 13 Jbeta primers. Clones were sequenced by immunoSEQ multiplex PCR, and TCRdb holds only the in-frame ones, with some missing. The table includes around 190,000 clones, 65% to 75% detected once. What was sequenced was PBMCs. These receptor sequences come from a man aged 25-40 years in good health and CMV-seropositive.

The V gene is TRBV7-2, the J gene TRBJ2-7; 9 nucleotides align to TRBD2. The V gene's germline CDR1 is SGHTA and CDR2 FQGNSA. With V trimmed by 5 bases and J by 7 bases, 9 bases remained unmatched. CDR3 length equals 14 residues. CDR3 protein: CASSPGLAFEEQYF. CDR3 nucleotides: TGTGCCAGCAGCCCGGGACTAGCCTTTGAGGAGCAGTACTTC.

The count of this clone is one. This chain uses TRBV9 with TRBJ2-3, with 10 bases that match TRBD2. Trimming cost V 3 bases and J 6 bases; bases outside gene matches: 10. CDR1 is SGDLS and CDR2 is YYNGEE in the germline V gene. This CDR3 has 16 amino acids. Written as DNA, the CDR3 is TGTGCCAGCAGCGGCGAGCGGGAGGGCCGCAGTGATACGCAGTATTTT. This codes for CASSGEREGRSDTQYF.

The CDR3 DNA reads as TGCGCCAGCAGCACGGGACAGGGTTGGGACACCATATATTTT. As protein: CASSTGQGWDTIYF. The chain carries TRBV5-1 and TRBJ1-3, with 9 positions matching TRBD1. CDR1 and CDR2 (germline): SGHRS, YFSETQ. V gave up 4 bases and J gave up 8 bases; unmatched junction bases: 7. The CDR3 spans 14 residues. Full variable domain (remainder filled in from reference TRBV5-1 and TRBJ1-3): KAGVTQTPRYLIKTRGQQVTLSCSPISGHRSVSWYQQTPGQGLQFLFEYFSETQRNKGNFPGRFSGRQFSNSRSEMNVSTLELGDSALYLCASSTGQGWDTIYFGEGSWLTVV.

The chain joins TRBV5-6 to TRBJ1-2, with 8 bases aligning to TRBD1. Germline loops: CDR1 SGHDT, CDR2 YYEEEE. This CDR3 contains 15 residues. With V trimmed by 0 bases and J by 2 bases, 3 bases remained unmatched. CDR3 sequence: CASSLVGTGNYGYTF. The CDR3 DNA follows: TGTGCCAGCAGCTTGGTCGGGACAGGAAACTATGGCTACACCTTC.

This clone was seen only once. The chain's CDR3 is CASSLSWTDTQYF. The CDR3 bases are TGTGCCAGCAGCCTGAGCTGGACAGATACGCAGTATTTT. This chain joins TRBV7-9 and TRBJ2-3, with D uncertain. The germline gives CDR1 SEHNR, CDR2 FQNEAQ (reference sequence). Trimming pared 5 bases from V and 3 bases from J, leaving 9 bases between. CDR3 length: 13 amino acids.

This clone appeared a single time. The V and J genes are TRBV28 and TRBJ2-1; 8 bases are shared with TRBD2. CDR1 is MDHEN and CDR2 is SYDVKM in the germline V gene. The CDR3 length is 14 residues. Trimming at V came to 10 bases and at J to 4 bases, leaving 9 bases not matched to a gene. For the CDR3, the DNA is TGTGCCACCAAAACTAGCGGCACATACAATGAGCAGTTCTTC. Residues: CATKTSGTYNEQFF.

The CDR3 is CEVRGGGNEQFF. CDR3 nucleotides: TGTGAGGTGCGGGGGGGCGGGAATGAGCAGTTCTTC. The chain is built from TRBV27 and TRBJ2-1; TRBD2 agrees at 9 bases. The V gene's germline CDR1 is MNHEY and CDR2 SMNVEV (reference sequence). The CDR3 has 12 residues.

Concerning this clone: The junction differs from germline at one of its ends, possibly a read error. V and J are TRBV7-9 and TRBJ1-1; the D is unclear. CDR3 length: 15 residues. Germline CDR1 reads SEHNR; CDR2 reads FQNEAQ (reference sequence). CDR3 nucleotides: TGTTCCAGCAGCCCATCCTCGGGGATAGAAACTGAAGCTTTCTTT. This encodes CSSSPSSGIETEAFF.

In this sample, this clone turned up a few times. V and J are TRBV4-2 and TRBJ2-1, with D uncertain. Trimming took 1 base from V and 9 from J, leaving 7 bases between them. CDR1 is LGHNA and CDR2 is YNFKEQ in the germline V gene. The CDR3 has 12 amino acids. The CDR3 is CASSQGAREQFF. The CDR3 DNA reads TGTGCCAGCAGCCAAGGGGCGCGTGAGCAGTTCTTC.

This chain uses TRBV7-9 with TRBJ2-1, with 7 bases aligning to TRBD1. Germline CDR1 is SEHNR and CDR2 is FQNEAQ (reference sequence). Trimming removed 5 bases from V and 0 bases from J; junction bases left unmatched: 13. The CDR3 has 18 amino acids. The CDR3 nucleotides are TGTGCCAGCAGCCCAGGGGGACAGCTACACATCTCCTACAATGAGCAGTTCTTC. This encodes CASSPGGQLHISYNEQFF. Filled out from reference TRBV7-9 and TRBJ2-1, the complete variable domain reads DTGVSQNPRHKITKRGQNVTFRCDPISEHNRLYWYRQTLGQGPEFLTYFQNEAQLEKSRLLSDRFSAERPKGSFSTLEIQRTEQGDSAMYLCASSPGGQLHISYNEQFFGPGTRLTVL.

This sequence joins TRBV6-4 and TRBJ1-2, with D possibly matching TRBD1 (5 bases). Between the trimmed V and J ends, which lost 0 bases and 5 bases, there was a span of 13 bases. Per germline, CDR1 MRHNA and CDR2 SNTAGT. CDR3 length equals 15 residues. CDR3 loop: CASSDSKVTAYGYTF. The CDR3 DNA is TGTGCCAGCAGTGACTCGAAGGTGACAGCATATGGCTACACCTTC.

This chain joins TRBV6-1 and TRBJ2-3; the match to TRBD2 covers 10 bases. The CDR3 runs 16 residues. Germline-derived CDR1 and CDR2 are MNHNS and SASEGT. V lost 3 bases to trimming and J lost 0 bases; unmatched junction nucleotides: 3. The CDR3 DNA reads TGTGCCAGCAGTGATCGACTAGCGGGCAGCACAGATACGCAGTATTTT. This encodes CASSDRLAGSTDTQYF.

The chain couples TRBV7-3 to TRBJ2-2; the D gene is possibly TRBD2 (6 bases). The germline V and J ends were trimmed by 2 bases and 4 bases, with 17 bases remaining between them. Germline V gives CDR1 SGHTA, CDR2 FQGTGA. The CDR3 loop spans 17 amino acids. Written as DNA, the CDR3 is TGTGCCAGCAGCTTATCACCGGGGAGGAAGGTCACCGGGGAGCTGTTTTTT. This encodes CASSLSPGRKVTGELFF.

This sequence joins TRBV18 and TRBJ1-5; D ambiguous. V gave up 3 bases and J gave up 5 bases, with 11 bases separating them. Germline assignment: CDR1 KGHSH and CDR2 LQKENI. The CDR3 has 14 amino acids. Written as DNA, the CDR3 is TGTGCCAGCTCACCGAGCCAGGTTGATCAGCCCCAGCATTTT. This translates into CASSPSQVDQPQHF.

This clone has a single count. The chain recombines TRBV9 with TRBJ2-5, with TRBD1 matching over 9 bases. Germline-derived CDR1 and CDR2 are SGDLS and YYNGEE. The CDR3 sequence is 14 residues long. The J segment lost 3 bases and the V segment lost 3 bases, leaving 3 bases of the junction unmatched. Written as DNA, the CDR3 is TGTGCCAGCAGCGCCGGGACAGGGAAAGAGACCCAGTACTTC. Its translation: CASSAGTGKETQYF.

This clone has a handful of counts. V and J are TRBV6-1 and TRBJ2-1; 8 bases fit TRBD2. Germline loops: CDR1 MNHNS, CDR2 SASEGT. The trim removed 10 bases at V and 4 bases at J, leaving 9 bases unmatched. The CDR3 is made up of 14 amino acids. In DNA form, the CDR3 reads TGTGCCACCTTAGCGGGATTAGCTTACAATGAGCAGTTCTTC. Protein sequence: CATLAGLAYNEQFF.

V and J are TRBV30 and TRBJ1-2; D is possibly TRBD1 (5 bases). This CDR3 is built from 12 residues. V was clipped by 6 bases and J by 4 bases, with 12 bases between them. Germline V gene lookup returns CDR1 GTSNPN and CDR2 SVGIG (reference sequence). Here the CDR3 reads CACRGGSYGYTF. Written as DNA, the CDR3 is TGTGCCTGTCGCGGGGGGTCCTATGGCTACACCTTC.

This chain uses TRBV4-2 with TRBJ2-7, with TRBD1 identical over 7 bases. This CDR3 spans 15 amino acids. Germline V CDR1 and CDR2: LGHNA, YNFKEQ. Germline trimming cut 0 bases from V and 5 bases from J; bases unmatched to any gene: 7. The CDR3, as DNA: TGTGCCAGCAGCCAAGATCCCTGGACAGGCGACGAGCAGTACTTC. Protein product: CASSQDPWTGDEQYF.

This clone was counted once. J is TRBJ2-4 and V is TRBV6-5, with 10 bases fitting TRBD1. The V gene's germline CDR1 is MNHEY and CDR2 SVGAGI. There are 14 residues in the CDR3. V trimming: 2 bases; J trimming: 9 bases; junction bases outside the gene matches: 4. CDR3: CASSYPGQGSIQYF. The CDR3, as DNA: TGTGCCAGCAGTTACCCGGGACAGGGGAGCATTCAGTACTTC.

The V call is TRBV20-1, the J call TRBJ2-7; D uncertain. The CDR3 spans 11 residues. V lost 6 bases, J lost 4 bases, and 10 bases lay in between. CDR1 DFQATT and CDR2 SNEGSKA come from the germline V gene (reference sequence). DNA of the CDR3: TGCAGTGCGGGCAGAAGATACGAGCAGTACTTC. Its protein product is CSAGRRYEQYF.